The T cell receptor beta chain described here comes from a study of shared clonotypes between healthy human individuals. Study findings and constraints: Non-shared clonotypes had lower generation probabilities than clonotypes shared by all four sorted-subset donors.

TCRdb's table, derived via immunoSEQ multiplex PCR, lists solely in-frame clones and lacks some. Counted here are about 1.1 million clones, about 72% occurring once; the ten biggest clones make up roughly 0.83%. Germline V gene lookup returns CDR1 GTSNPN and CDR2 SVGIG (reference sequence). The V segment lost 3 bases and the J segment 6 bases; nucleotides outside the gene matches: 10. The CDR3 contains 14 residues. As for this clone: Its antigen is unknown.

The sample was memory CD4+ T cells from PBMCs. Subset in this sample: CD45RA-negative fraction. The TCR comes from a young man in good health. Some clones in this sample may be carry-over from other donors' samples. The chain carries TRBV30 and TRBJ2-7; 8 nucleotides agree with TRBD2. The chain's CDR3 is CAWSRRAGGVEQYF. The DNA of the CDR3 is TGTGCCTGGAGCCGTAGGGCGGGGGGCGTCGAGCAGTACTTC.